This TCR beta chain was documented in a study of cytomegalovirus exposure and HLA in healthy donors. Study-level points and caveats: Overall, about 160 TCR beta chains were annotated as cytomegalovirus-associated. Researchers reportedly found TCR beta sequences accurately predicted most subjects' HLA-A and HLA-B alleles. Being indistinguishable, some V segments were excluded, TRBV6-2 and TRBV6-3 among them. Later analysis placed DRB1 highest and HLA-C lowest in TCR association rates, which differed by HLA locus.

Regarding this clone: The antigen is unknown.

Germline V gene lookup returns CDR1 MNHEY and CDR2 SMNVEV (reference sequence). This CDR3 spans 16 amino acids. The ends lost 7 bases at V and 4 bases at J; junction bases unmatched: 10. 60 Vbeta and 13 Jbeta primers were used in PCR. Produced via immunoSEQ multiplex PCR; TCRdb's table is partial and in-frame only. Its table lists roughly 84,000 clones. The source is a man over 45 in good health and CMV-seronegative. The rearrangement joins TRBV27 to TRBJ2-2, with 9 bases fitting TRBD1. Material for sequencing was PBMCs. CDR3 amino acids: CASTGGDRDVTGELFF. In nucleotides, the CDR3 is TGTGCCAGCACTGGAGGGGACAGGGATGTCACCGGGGAGCTGTTTTTT.